This T cell receptor (beta chain) was profiled in a study of OX40 agonist ivuxolimab in advanced cancers. Study-level findings and limits: Antigen targets of the expanded peripheral T cells went undetermined.

The data were produced by immunoSEQ multiplex PCR, yet TCRdb's version contains in-frame clones alone and is incomplete. Among about 53,000 clones listed, roughly 79% were seen once. In regard to this clone: Antigen: not known.

This CDR3 has 15 amino acids. The germline V and J ends were trimmed by 6 bases and 0 bases, with 11 bases remaining between them. The germline gives CDR1 SNHLY, CDR2 FYNNEI. Anyone with autoimmune disease history or systemic immunosuppression was excluded. Sample: CD4+ or CD8+ T cells sorted from blood, taken in a trial of the OX40 agonist ivuxolimab. The TCR comes from an adult with an advanced solid tumor such as melanoma, head and neck, liver or kidney cancer. The chain uses TRBV2 and TRBJ1-4; tentatively, D is TRBD1 (5 bases). CDR3 nucleotide sequence: TGTGCCAGCAGGACCGACAGAGCAACTAATGAAAAACTGTTTTTT. Translating gives CASRTDRATNEKLFF.